The next 25 T cell receptor beta chains were all read from a single sample in a study of blood T cell repertoires in COVID-19. Generated by immunoSEQ multiplex PCR, the TCRdb table keeps only in-frame clones and is missing some. Among around 280,000 clones listed, nearly 90% were seen once. Input material: PBMCs or T cells enriched from blood (not recorded which). The receptors were sampled from a woman aged 18-35 years with acute COVID-19.

The chain couples TRBV9 to TRBJ2-2; a weak D match, TRBD1 (6 bases). The germline V gene encodes CDR1 SGDLS and CDR2 YYNGEE. CDR3 length equals 16 residues. V lost 6 bases to trimming and J lost 4 bases, with 19 bases between them. CDR3 loop: CASTVSGTPLTGELFF. The CDR3 DNA sequence: TGTGCCAGCACCGTCTCAGGGACACCCCTCACCGGGGAGCTGTTTTTT.

The chain links TRBV28 to TRBJ2-1; 7 bases match TRBD2. Per the germline V gene, CDR1 is MDHEN and CDR2 is SYDVKM. This CDR3 has 14 residues. V trimming: 7 bases; J trimming: 8 bases; junction bases outside the gene matches: 11. The CDR3 protein is CASTGAGLIDEQFF. As DNA, the CDR3 is TGTGCCAGCACCGGAGCGGGACTCATCGATGAGCAGTTCTTC.

The gene calls are TRBV2 and TRBJ1-1; D remains unclear. Between the trimmed V and J ends, which lost 4 bases and 8 bases, there was a span of 5 bases. Germline CDR1 is SNHLY and CDR2 is FYNNEI. This CDR3 is 10 amino acids long. CDR3 nucleotides: TGTGCCAGCAGTGTTAGAGAAGCTTTCTTT. It encodes CASSVREAFF.

The chain has TRBV2 and TRBJ1-4; the D is unclear. CDR3 length: 15 amino acids. Germline V gene data show CDR1 as SNHLY and CDR2 as FYNNEI. Trimming left V 5 bases short and J 4 bases short, with 14 bases between. CDR3 sequence reads: CASSKRTDYNEKLFF. The CDR3, as DNA: TGTGCCAGCAGTAAGAGAACAGACTATAATGAAAAACTGTTTTTT.

This clone came up once. The chain carries TRBV27 and TRBJ1-1; the D gene is possibly TRBD1 (5 bases). V lost 0 bases and J 1 base, leaving 9 bases between the germline ends. The CDR3 is 15 amino acids. The V gene's germline CDR1 is MNHEY and CDR2 SMNVEV (reference sequence). CDR3 loop: CASSLSIGQNTEAFF. DNA for the CDR3: TGTGCCAGCAGTTTATCGATCGGACAGAACACTGAAGCTTTCTTT.

The chain's CDR3 is CASSKEGRDYEQYF. The CDR3 coding sequence is TGTGCCAGCAGCAAAGAGGGCAGGGACTACGAGCAGTACTTC. This chain connects TRBV21-1 to TRBJ2-7; TRBD1 reflects the table's D call only, with no check against the DNA. TRBV21-1 is listed as a pseudogene. The CDR3 is 14 amino acids.

The chain couples TRBV7-8 to TRBJ1-5; 10 bases are a match to TRBD1. V shed 5 bases, J shed 4 bases, and the junction held 8 bases outside the gene matches. The CDR3 is 16 residues long. Germline V gene data show CDR1 as SGHVS and CDR2 as FQNEAQ. CDR3 residues: CASSPNRDRGNQPQHF. The CDR3 bases are TGTGCCAGCAGCCCTAACCGGGACAGGGGTAATCAGCCCCAGCATTTT.

This clone was recorded a few times. This rearrangement joins TRBV7-9 to TRBJ1-2, with 9 nucleotides matching TRBD1. J gave up 2 bases and V 5 bases, and 12 bases lay outside the gene matches. In germline, CDR1 is SEHNR, CDR2 FQNEAQ (reference sequence). This CDR3 has 17 amino acids. Here the CDR3 reads CASSRRSTGGLNYGYTF. The CDR3 nucleotides are TGTGCCAGCAGCCGACGATCGACAGGGGGGCTAAACTATGGCTACACCTTC.

The CDR3 DNA is TGTGCCAGCAGCCCCAGCGGGATGCGGACAGATACGCAGTATTTT. Residues: CASSPSGMRTDTQYF. The J gene is TRBJ2-3, the V gene TRBV7-3; TRBD2 agrees at 7 bases. V lost 5 bases to trimming and J lost 3 bases; unmatched junction nucleotides: 8. The CDR3 consists of 15 residues. CDR1 is SGHTA, CDR2 FQGTGA, per germline.

V and J are TRBV15 and TRBJ1-1; a weak D match, TRBD1 (5 bases). Germline V lookup: CDR1 LNHNV, CDR2 YYDKDF (reference sequence). The CDR3 length is 13 residues. The germline V and J ends were trimmed by 5 bases and 7 bases, with 14 bases remaining between them. Written as DNA, the CDR3 is TGTGCCACCAGCGGGGCTGATCGCGGTGAAGCTTTCTTT. Amino acid sequence: CATSGADRGEAFF.

The rearrangement uses TRBV14 and TRBJ2-7; 8 nucleotides align to TRBD2. Per germline, CDR1 SGHDN and CDR2 FVKESK. The CDR3 is made up of 14 amino acids. J lost 5 bases, V lost 1 base, and 4 bases had no gene match. CDR3 residues: CASSQVAGYDEQYF. CDR3 sequence (DNA): TGTGCCAGCAGCCAAGTAGCGGGATACGACGAGCAGTACTTC.

The V gene is TRBV7-9, the J gene TRBJ1-6; TRBD1 aligns across 9 bases. V was clipped by 5 bases and J by 7 bases; unmatched bases: 9. Germline CDR1 reads SEHNR; CDR2 reads FQNEAQ (reference sequence). The CDR3 loop spans 16 amino acids. The CDR3 nucleotides read TGTGCCAGCAGCCCCCCTGGGGACAGGGTGAATTCACCCCTCCACTTT. It is translated as CASSPPGDRVNSPLHF.

To note about this clone: A junction end diverges from the germline sequence, so it may reflect a read error. The V gene is TRBV10-2, the J gene TRBJ2-7, with unresolved D. The CDR3 loop spans 13 amino acids. CDR1 and CDR2 (germline): WSHSY, SAAADI. CDR3 nucleotide sequence: TGCGCCAGCAGTGAGTCGTTCAGGAAACCTGCCCCCTTC. Protein: CASSESFRKPAPF.

This chain links TRBV3-1 (or the pseudogene TRBV3-2) with TRBJ1-2; 8 positions match TRBD1. This CDR3 is 15 amino acids long. Trimming removed 4 bases from V and 4 bases from J; junction bases left unmatched: 8. The germline gives CDR1 LGHDT, CDR2 YNNKEL (reference sequence). This chain's CDR3 is CASSPHQGAVYGYTF. CDR3 nucleotide sequence: TGTGCCAGCAGCCCACACCAGGGGGCGGTCTATGGCTACACCTTC.

This chain connects TRBV7-9 to TRBJ2-2; 10 bases are shared with TRBD1. With V trimmed by 0 bases and J by 5 bases, 6 bases remained unmatched. The CDR3 is 17 amino acids. CDR1 SEHNR and CDR2 FQNEAQ come from the germline V gene (reference sequence). The CDR3 DNA reads TGTGCCAGCAGCTTAGCGGGACAGGGGTGGAAAACCGGGGAGCTGTTTTTT. As protein: CASSLAGQGWKTGELFF.

The V gene is TRBV27, the J gene TRBJ2-7; the D gene is possibly TRBD2 (6 bases). Germline loops: CDR1 MNHEY, CDR2 SMNVEV (reference sequence). This CDR3 has 14 residues. V was shortened by 2 bases and J by 3 bases, with 11 bases between the two germline ends. The CDR3 loop reads CASSLLGEVYEQYF. CDR3 bases: TGTGCCAGCAGTTTACTAGGGGAGGTCTACGAGCAGTACTTC.

This chain joins TRBV10-1 and TRBJ1-6, with unresolved D. This CDR3 comprises 14 residues. V lost 0 bases and J 7 bases, leaving 7 bases between the germline ends. CDR1 and CDR2 (germline): WNHNN, SYGVQD (reference sequence). Here the CDR3 DNA reads TGCGCCAGCAGTGAGTCCGGGAACAATTCACCCCTCCACTTT. It yields the protein CASSESGNNSPLHF.

The gene calls are TRBV7-8 and TRBJ2-4; 7 bases match TRBD2. The germline V gene encodes CDR1 SGHVS and CDR2 FQNEAQ. The ends lost 5 bases at V and 3 bases at J; junction bases unmatched: 13. The CDR3 loop spans 17 amino acids. CDR3 loop: CASSLRWLREDKNIQYF. CDR3 DNA sequence: TGTGCCAGCAGCCTACGTTGGTTACGGGAGGACAAAAACATTCAGTACTTC.

This clone appeared once. This chain uses TRBV5-8 with TRBJ1-4; D gene ambiguous. Germline CDR1 reads SGHTS; CDR2 reads YDEGEE. The CDR3 length is 12 residues. V lost 4 bases to trimming and J lost 8 bases, with 9 bases between them. The CDR3 spells CASSRGREKLFF. For the CDR3, the DNA is TGTGCCAGCAGCCGCGGGAGAGAAAAACTGTTTTTT.

The chain recombines TRBV2 with TRBJ1-6; 7 nucleotides align to TRBD1. Germline CDR1 reads SNHLY; CDR2 reads FYNNEI. Trimming cost V 6 bases and J 10 bases; bases outside gene matches: 6. This CDR3 comprises 13 residues. CDR3 loop: CASSTGTDSPLHF. For the CDR3, the DNA is TGTGCCAGCAGCACAGGGACAGACTCACCCCTCCACTTT. Together with reference TRBV2 and TRBJ1-6, the CDR3 gives the full variable domain: EPEVTQTPSHQVTQMGQEVILRCVPISNHLYFYWYRQILGQKVEFLVSFYNNEISEKSEIFDDQFSVERPDGSNFTLKIRSTKLEDSAMYFCASSTGTDSPLHFGNGTRLTVT.

For this clone: The junction departs from germline at one end; a sequencing error may be responsible. V is TRBV2 and J is TRBJ1-6; D is ambiguous. The CDR3 has 12 amino acids. The germline gives CDR1 SNHLY, CDR2 FYNNEI. The CDR3 bases are TGTGCCAGCAGTGAGTCGCTTGCACCCGCGAACTTT. As protein: CASSESLAPANF.

In its sample, this clone was seen a few times. The rearrangement uses TRBV24-1 and TRBJ1-1; 9 positions match TRBD1. The CDR3 extends over 13 amino acids. From germline, CDR1 is KGHDR and CDR2 SFDVKD. J was trimmed by 5 bases and V by 4 bases; bases with no gene match: 1. The chain's CDR3 is CATSEGQGTEAFF. CDR3 coding DNA: TGTGCCACCAGTGAGGGACAGGGAACTGAAGCTTTCTTT.

This clone was found once. The chain employs TRBV19 and TRBJ1-4; TRBD1 is a possible D gene (6 bases). The length of the CDR3 is 13 residues. The germline V gene has CDR1 LNHDA and CDR2 SQIVND (reference sequence). Trimming removed 6 bases at V and 4 bases at J, with 9 bases between. The CDR3 loop is CASSRGGNEKLFF. DNA for the CDR3: TGTGCCAGTAGCCGAGGGGGTAATGAAAAACTGTTTTTT.

CDR3 in amino acids: CASSKQGLVETQYF. CDR3 nucleotides: TGTGCCAGCAGCAAACAGGGTCTGGTGGAGACCCAGTACTTC. The chain links TRBV7-9 to TRBJ2-5, with a possible D match to TRBD1 (6 bases). The germline V gene has CDR1 SEHNR and CDR2 FQNEAQ (reference sequence). Deletions cut 5 bases from V and 5 bases from J, with 15 bases between. The length of the CDR3 is 14 residues.

This rearrangement joins TRBV18 to TRBJ2-3; 9 nucleotides match TRBD2. CDR3 length equals 16 residues. J lost 1 base, V lost 1 base, and 3 bases had no gene match. CDR1 and CDR2 from the germline V gene are KGHSH and LQKENI. For the CDR3, the DNA is TGTGCCAGCTCACCACAAGCGGGAGGACGCACAGATACGCAGTATTTT. It codes for CASSPQAGGRTDTQYF.